Shown below are 28 T cell receptor beta chains from a single sample sequenced in a study of T cell responses to AZD1222 COVID-19 vaccine. Produced via immunoSEQ multiplex PCR; TCRdb's table is partial and in-frame only. The table lists 95,000 to 150,000 clones, 70% to 85% of them singletons. Material: peripheral blood, obtained on day 0 of AZD1222 vaccination. These receptors were obtained from an adult in good health.

The V gene is TRBV7-9, the J gene TRBJ1-4; D ambiguous. CDR1 and CDR2 (germline): SEHNR, FQNEAQ (reference sequence). This CDR3 comprises 13 residues. Trimming removed 5 bases from V and 8 bases from J, with 12 bases in between. This CDR3 is CASSPPVGEKLFF. As DNA, the CDR3 is TGTGCCAGCAGCCCCCCAGTGGGGGAAAAACTGTTTTTT.

The genes are TRBV6-5 and TRBJ2-5, with D possibly being TRBD1 or TRBD2 (6 bases each). Deletions cut 1 base from V and 5 bases from J, with 14 bases between. The CDR3 totals 15 residues. Germline V lookup: CDR1 MNHEY, CDR2 SVGAGI. CDR3 in DNA: TGTGCCAGCAGTTACTACGCAGGGGAGGTGGAGACCCAGTACTTC. It codes for CASSYYAGEVETQYF.

The chain recombines TRBV27 with TRBJ2-7; D perhaps matches TRBD1 (5 bases). The CDR3 has 14 amino acids. Trimming removed 6 bases at V and 3 bases at J, with 15 bases between. CDR1 and CDR2 (germline): MNHEY, SMNVEV (reference sequence). The CDR3 here is CASSPRPDSYEQYF. CDR3 sequence (DNA): TGTGCCAGCAGCCCAAGGCCCGACAGCTACGAGCAGTACTTC.

This clone was picked up one time. The gene calls are TRBV5-1 and TRBJ2-7; D unclear. This CDR3 region has 13 residues. The germline V gene has CDR1 SGHRS and CDR2 YFSETQ. V lost 2 bases and J 2 bases, leaving 8 bases between the germline ends. Here the CDR3 DNA reads TGCGCCAGCAGCTTAGGGCCGGCCTACGAGCAGTACTTC. Its protein is CASSLGPAYEQYF.

The rearrangement uses TRBV19 and TRBJ1-1; 7 nucleotides agree with TRBD1. This CDR3 contains 14 residues. V shed 11 bases, J shed 4 bases, and the junction held 13 bases outside the gene matches. CDR1 LNHDA and CDR2 SQIVND come from the germline V gene (reference sequence). CDR3 sequence: CAGTVQGRLTEAFF. Here the CDR3 DNA reads TGTGCCGGTACCGTACAGGGGAGGCTCACTGAAGCTTTCTTT.

The chain is built from TRBV5-4 and TRBJ1-4; possible D gene TRBD1, 5 bases. V dropped 4 bases and J dropped 4 bases, with 11 bases sitting between them. The CDR3 is made up of 14 amino acids. CDR1 is SGHNT and CDR2 is YYREEE in the germline V gene (reference sequence). This CDR3 reads CASSVGGYNEKLFF. As DNA, the CDR3 is TGTGCCAGCAGCGTGGGGGGGTATAATGAAAAACTGTTTTTT. Based on the CDR3 plus reference TRBV5-4 and TRBJ1-4, the full variable domain is ETGVTQSPTHLIKTRGQQVTLRCSSQSGHNTVSWYQQALGQGPQFIFQYYREEENGRGNFPPRFSGLQFPNYSSELNVNALELDDSALYLCASSVGGYNEKLFFGSGTQLSVL.

The rearrangement joins TRBV12-5 to TRBJ1-3, with D perhaps TRBD1 (6 bases). The CDR3 is 14 amino acids. With 8 bases removed from V and 0 bases from J, the gap between germline ends came to 11 bases. From germline, CDR1 is LGHNT and CDR2 FRNRAP. In DNA form, the CDR3 reads TGTGCTAGTTTTACAGGGTTCTCTGGAAACACCATATATTTT. This gives the protein CASFTGFSGNTIYF.

V is TRBV7-2 and J is TRBJ1-3; D remains ambiguous. The germline gives CDR1 SGHTA, CDR2 FQGNSA. V lost 1 base and J 7 bases, leaving 11 bases between the germline ends. The CDR3 covers 14 residues. CDR3 region: CASSLVASENTIYF. In nucleotides, the CDR3 is TGTGCCAGCAGCTTAGTGGCCTCCGAGAACACCATATATTTT.

The rearrangement links TRBV12-3 or TRBV12-4 to TRBJ1-4, with D perhaps TRBD1 (5 bases). Between the trimmed V and J ends, which lost 6 bases and 8 bases, there was a span of 10 bases. The CDR3 loop spans 12 amino acids. This CDR3 reads CASRGLGEKLFF. As DNA, the CDR3 is TGTGCCAGCAGGGGGCTAGGGGAAAAACTGTTTTTT.

The chain employs TRBV6-5 and TRBJ1-2; maybe TRBD1 (5 bases). The CDR3 sequence is 12 residues long. Germline values: CDR1 MNHEY, CDR2 SVGAGI. V lost 6 bases and J lost 8, with 13 bases in between. The CDR3 is CASRRDAWGYTF. The CDR3 nucleotides read TGTGCCAGCAGAAGGGACGCGTGGGGCTACACCTTC.

This rearrangement joins TRBV7-2 to TRBJ1-4; D remains unclear. Germline V CDR1 and CDR2: SGHTA, FQGNSA. This CDR3 contains 12 residues. The V end lost 6 bases, the J end lost 8 bases, and 10 bases lay between the germline ends. CDR3 sequence reads: CASSYNGEKLFF. CDR3 sequence (DNA): TGTGCCAGCAGTTACAATGGGGAAAAACTGTTTTTT.

This chain links TRBV19 with TRBJ1-1, with D maybe TRBD1 (5 bases). Germline CDR1 is LNHDA and CDR2 is SQIVND (reference sequence). V lost 7 bases and J lost 10, with 19 bases in between. The CDR3 runs 13 residues. CDR3 in DNA: TGTGCCAGTAACCCTGCAGGGCCGCTCGGAGCTTTCTTT. It specifies CASNPAGPLGAFF.

This sequence joins TRBV2 and TRBJ2-5; D might be TRBD1 or TRBD2, each matching 5 bases. Germline CDR1 reads SNHLY; CDR2 reads FYNNEI. V gave up 5 bases and J gave up 3 bases, with 10 bases separating them. The CDR3 length is 13 residues. For the CDR3, the DNA is TGTGCCAGCAGTCCCGGGGCCGAAGAGACCCAGTACTTC. Its translation: CASSPGAEETQYF.

The gene calls are TRBV4-1 and TRBJ1-5; 7 nucleotides align to TRBD1. The CDR3 covers 14 residues. Germline V CDR1 and CDR2: MGHRA, YSYEKL. V lost 3 bases and J lost 9; bases outside the gene matches: 8. The CDR3 DNA follows: TGCGCCAGCAGCCAGTTGACAGGGCTCGGGCCCCAGCATTTT. Residues: CASSQLTGLGPQHF.

In this sample, this clone turned up once. The chain is built from TRBV7-6 and TRBJ2-5, with 9 bases lining up with TRBD1. CDR1 SGHVS and CDR2 FNYEAQ come from the germline V gene. This CDR3 is 15 amino acids long. The ends lost 5 bases at V and 5 bases at J; junction bases unmatched: 9. The CDR3 region has the DNA TGTGCCAGCAGCGACGTGGGACAGGGTGCGGAGACCCAGTACTTC. Encoded protein: CASSDVGQGAETQYF.

This clone was seen a single time. V and J are TRBV28 and TRBJ1-2; D possibly corresponds to TRBD1 (6 bases). Trimming pared 9 bases from V and 8 bases from J, leaving 25 bases between. The CDR3 consists of 15 residues. Looked up from germline, CDR1 is MDHEN and CDR2 is SYDVKM. This CDR3 is CASDGIGGRSPGYTF. The CDR3 bases are TGTGCCAGTGACGGCATAGGGGGGCGTTCTCCGGGCTACACCTTC.

V is TRBV7-9 and J is TRBJ1-3, with TRBD1 matching over 8 bases. The CDR3 is 15 residues long. Germline V gives CDR1 SEHNR, CDR2 FQNEAQ (reference sequence). J gave up 4 bases and V 5 bases, and 7 bases lay outside the gene matches. CDR3 in DNA: TGTGCCAGCAGCAATCAGGGGGCCTGGGGAAACACCATATATTTT. This gives the protein CASSNQGAWGNTIYF.

V and J are TRBV15 and TRBJ1-5; D gene ambiguous. The length of the CDR3 is 12 residues. The germline V gene encodes CDR1 LNHNV and CDR2 YYDKDF (reference sequence). Deletions cut 2 bases from V and 8 bases from J, with 7 bases between. The CDR3 reads CATSRFGKPQHF. The CDR3 region has the DNA TGTGCCACCAGCAGATTTGGGAAGCCCCAGCATTTT.

This clone has more than one count but fewer than ten. This chain joins TRBV28 and TRBJ2-6; D perhaps matches TRBD2 (6 bases). In germline, CDR1 is MDHEN, CDR2 SYDVKM. The length of the CDR3 is 17 residues. Trimming took 5 bases from V and 0 from J, leaving 14 bases between them. The CDR3, as DNA: TGTGCCAGCAGTAACGCGGACGGGAGCTCTGGGGCCAACGTCCTGACTTTC. The encoded protein is CASSNADGSSGANVLTF.

Comment on this clone: Distinct nucleotide sequences in the sample also encode this CDR3. The CDR3, as DNA: TGTGCCAGCAGTGGACAGGAGAATTCACCCCTCCACTTT. Translation gives CASSGQENSPLHF. The chain uses TRBV12-3 or TRBV12-4 and TRBJ1-6, with 7 bases that match TRBD1. J gave up 7 bases and V 5 bases, and 2 bases lay outside the gene matches. This CDR3 contains 13 residues.

This chain uses TRBV4-1 with TRBJ1-1; D is undetermined. The CDR3 loop spans 13 amino acids. The V gene lost 4 bases and the J gene lost 0 bases, with 6 bases spanning the gap. Germline assignment: CDR1 MGHRA and CDR2 YSYEKL. Here the CDR3 DNA reads TGCGCCAGCAGCCCCAGATTGAACACTGAAGCTTTCTTT. It yields the protein CASSPRLNTEAFF.

CDR3 protein: CASRALVGQGGEQYF. The CDR3 coding sequence is TGTGCCAGCAGGGCCCTCGTTGGACAGGGTGGCGAGCAGTACTTC. The V gene is TRBV27, the J gene TRBJ2-7, with 8 bases identical to TRBD1. Germline trimming cut 6 bases from V and 6 bases from J; bases unmatched to any gene: 13. Germline V gene sequence: CDR1 MNHEY, CDR2 SMNVEV (reference sequence). CDR3 length: 15 amino acids.

This rearrangement joins TRBV28 to TRBJ2-3, with 11 bases that match TRBD2. Germline V gene sequence: CDR1 MDHEN, CDR2 SYDVKM. Trimming took 5 bases from V and 0 from J; bases not matched to a gene: 4. This CDR3 contains 16 residues. CDR3 DNA sequence: TGTGCCAGCAGTGCAATAGCGGGGGGGAGCACAGATACGCAGTATTTT. This translates into CASSAIAGGSTDTQYF.

This clone was picked up one time. V is TRBV9 and J is TRBJ1-1, with TRBD1 as a possible D gene (5 bases). The germline V gene encodes CDR1 SGDLS and CDR2 YYNGEE. The V end was cut by 0 bases, the J end by 2 bases, with 8 bases between. The CDR3 covers 14 residues. The CDR3 sequence: CASSVGTYNTEAFF. Written as DNA, the CDR3 is TGTGCCAGCAGCGTAGGGACATATAACACTGAAGCTTTCTTT.

This rearrangement joins TRBV10-3 to TRBJ2-7, with 7 bases identical to TRBD1. There are 13 residues in the CDR3. Germline-derived CDR1 and CDR2 are ENHRY and SYGVKD. J was trimmed by 5 bases and V by 6 bases; bases with no gene match: 7. This chain's CDR3 is CAISRDSQNEQYF. The CDR3, as DNA: TGTGCCATCAGCCGGGACAGCCAGAACGAGCAGTACTTC.

The chain combines TRBV5-4 with TRBJ2-7, with 9 bases aligning to TRBD2. This CDR3 contains 17 residues. Germline CDR1 reads SGHNT; CDR2 reads YYREEE (reference sequence). The trim removed 2 bases at V and 0 bases at J, leaving 9 bases unmatched. The CDR3 loop reads CASSFRAGGQSSYEQYF. CDR3 nucleotides: TGTGCCAGCAGCTTTCGAGCGGGGGGTCAGAGCTCCTACGAGCAGTACTTC.

The chain is built from TRBV4-3 and TRBJ2-7; TRBD1 agrees at 7 bases. The CDR3 totals 14 residues. Germline lookup yields CDR1 LGHNA and CDR2 YSLEER. The V and J ends lost 0 bases and 4 bases, in that order; junction bases with no gene match: 3. Written as DNA, the CDR3 is TGCGCCAGCAGCCAAGAAGGGGGCGCGTACGAGCAGTACTTC. Translated: CASSQEGGAYEQYF.

This chain connects TRBV7-3 to TRBJ2-3; possibly TRBD2 for D (5 bases). The CDR3 covers 14 residues. CDR1 and CDR2 (germline): SGHTA, FQGTGA. Trimming removed 0 bases at V and 5 bases at J, with 9 bases between. The CDR3 nucleotides read TGTGCCAGCAGCTTAACGGGAGCCGGAGATACGCAGTATTTT. It specifies CASSLTGAGDTQYF.